The T cell receptor (beta chain) under discussion was sequenced for a study of shared clonotypes between healthy human individuals. Regarding the study as a whole: What rarefaction showed was incomplete sorted-subset sequencing despite large depth.

The length of the CDR3 is 14 residues. V lost 0 bases, J lost 4 bases, and 9 bases lay in between. CDR1 is SGHRS and CDR2 is YFSETQ in the germline V gene. TCRdb keeps only in-frame clones here, not all; method: immunoSEQ multiplex PCR. The repertoire holds under 2.5 million clones, with 85% to 95% as singletons. Worth noting for this clone: The antigen is undetermined. Other DNA sequences in the sample encode the same CDR3.

This clonotype was sampled from a man aged 18-30 years in good health. Some clones in this sample may be carry-over from other donors' samples. Sequences were obtained from naive CD4+ T cells from PBMCs. Subset here: CD45RA+ positively selected. The chain carries TRBV5-1 and TRBJ2-3; D possibly corresponds to TRBD1 (6 bases). CDR3 sequence reads: CASSLDRVADTQYF. CDR3 DNA: TGCGCCAGCAGCTTGGACAGGGTGGCAGATACGCAGTATTTT.